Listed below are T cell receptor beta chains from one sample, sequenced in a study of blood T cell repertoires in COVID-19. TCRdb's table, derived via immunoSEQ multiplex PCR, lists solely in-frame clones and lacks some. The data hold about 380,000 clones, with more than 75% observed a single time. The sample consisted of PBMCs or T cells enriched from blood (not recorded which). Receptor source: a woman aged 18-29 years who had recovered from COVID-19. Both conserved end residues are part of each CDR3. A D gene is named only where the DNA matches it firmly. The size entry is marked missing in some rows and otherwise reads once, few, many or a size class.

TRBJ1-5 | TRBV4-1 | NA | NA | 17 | TGCGCCAGCAGCCAAGACTTTATACAGGTTAACAATCAGCCCCAGCATTTT | CASSQDFIQVNNQPQHF
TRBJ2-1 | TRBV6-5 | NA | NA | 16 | TGTGCCAGCAGTTATTATCTAGGTTTGAACCAAAATGAGCAGTTCTTC | CASSYYLGLNQNEQFF
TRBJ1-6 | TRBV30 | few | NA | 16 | TGTGCCTGGAGTGTAAGAGGACGAAGCGGTCATTCACCCCTCCACTTT | CAWSVRGRSGHSPLHF
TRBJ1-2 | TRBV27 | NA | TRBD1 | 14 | TGTGCCAGCAGCCGCGGACAGGGAAGGGATGGCTACACCTTC | CASSRGQGRDGYTF
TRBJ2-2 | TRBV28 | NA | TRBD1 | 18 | TGTGCCAGAGGAGATGACAGGGGTGGAGACCGGGGAGGCGGGGAGCTGTTTTTT | CARGDDRGGDRGGGELFF
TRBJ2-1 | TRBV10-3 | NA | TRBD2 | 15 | TGTGCCATCAGTGAGGGACTAGCGGCTAAAAATGAGCAGTTCTTC | CAISEGLAAKNEQFF
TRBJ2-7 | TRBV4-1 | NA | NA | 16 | TGCGCCAGCAGCCAAGATCCTTACAGGGAAGTCTACGAGCAGTACTTC | CASSQDPYREVYEQYF
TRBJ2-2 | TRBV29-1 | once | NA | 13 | TGCAGCGTTGATGGGCCCCTCCCCGGGGAGCTGTTTTTT | CSVDGPLPGELFF
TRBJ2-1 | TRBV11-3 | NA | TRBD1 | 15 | TGTGCCAGCAGCTCCCGGGACAGGGTCCCACATGAGCAGTTCTTC | CASSSRDRVPHEQFF
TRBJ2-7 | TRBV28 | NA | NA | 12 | TGTGCCAGCAGTTTACGGGGGACCGAGCAGTACTTC | CASSLRGTEQYF
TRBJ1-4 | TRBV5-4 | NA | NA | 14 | TGTGCCAGCAGCTTAGGAGCGGGGAATGAAAAACTGTTTTTT | CASSLGAGNEKLFF
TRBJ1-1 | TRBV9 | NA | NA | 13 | TGTGCCAGCAGCGTAGACTTTTACACTGAAGCTTTCTTT | CASSVDFYTEAFF
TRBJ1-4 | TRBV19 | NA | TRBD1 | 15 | TGTGCCAGTAGTATAAGGGACAGTATAAATGAAAAACTGTTTTTT | CASSIRDSINEKLFF
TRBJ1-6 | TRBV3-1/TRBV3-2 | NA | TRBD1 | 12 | TGTGCCAGCAAGACAGGGATTTCACCCCTCCACTTT | CASKTGISPLHF